The clone carrying this T cell receptor beta chain appeared a single time. Its cognate antigen is unknown. At one of its ends the junction is not consistent with the germline gene, which may arise from a read error. The sample belongs to a study of lymphopenia after photon versus proton radiotherapy. Study findings and constraints: Survival link was tested only in deceased patients; proton benefit remains a possibility. A bigger post-nadir fall in TCR diversity correlated inversely with survival time in deceased patients. After lymphocyte nadir, photon-treated repertoires showed oligoclonal expansion, especially CD8+ Temra.

Clones were read by immunoSEQ multiplex PCR, and TCRdb kept only the in-frame ones, dropping some. The table records 20,000 to 25,000 clones, around 85% of them present only once. The CDR3 is made up of 18 amino acids. The germline CDR1 and CDR2 sequences are SEHNR and FQNEAQ (reference sequence). The J gene is TRBJ2-6, the V gene TRBV7-9; TRBD1 matches 8 bases. Sequenced here: peripheral blood, sampled from a patient treated with photon-based radiotherapy. This TCR derives from a man aged 55 to 70 with pancreatic cancer. CDR3 sequence reads: CASSTSMTRGLGANVLAF. The CDR3 region has the DNA TGTGCCAGCAGCACTTCAATGACCAGGGGGCTAGGGGCCAACGTCCTGGCTTTC.